This TCR beta chain was documented in a study of tumor-infiltrating lymphocytes in oesophageal squamous cell carcinoma. This clonotype turned up a few times. TCRdb ran MiXCR on the PCR reads and lists one entry per CDR3 protein. The repertoire holds roughly 14,000 distinct CDR3 sequences, with roughly 47% as singletons. CDR3 length equals 15 residues. Per germline, CDR1 LNHDA and CDR2 SQIVND (reference sequence). Between the trimmed V and J ends, which lost 10 bases and 7 bases, there was a span of 26 bases. This chain joins TRBV19 and TRBJ2-7; D unclear. This receptor was identified in a male donor with esophageal squamous cell carcinoma. Source material: blood. The CDR3 sequence is CATTLEAGLYNEQYF. Here the CDR3 DNA reads TGTGCCACCACCCTCGAGGCAGGCCTCTACAATGAGCAGTACTTC. The full variable domain, with the rest looked up from reference TRBV19 and TRBJ2-7, is DGGITQSPKYLFRKEGQNVTLSCEQNLNHDAMYWYRQDPGQGLRLIYYSQIVNDFQKGDIAEGYSVSREKKESFPLTVTSAQKNPTAFYLCATTLEAGLYNEQYFGPGTRLTVT.